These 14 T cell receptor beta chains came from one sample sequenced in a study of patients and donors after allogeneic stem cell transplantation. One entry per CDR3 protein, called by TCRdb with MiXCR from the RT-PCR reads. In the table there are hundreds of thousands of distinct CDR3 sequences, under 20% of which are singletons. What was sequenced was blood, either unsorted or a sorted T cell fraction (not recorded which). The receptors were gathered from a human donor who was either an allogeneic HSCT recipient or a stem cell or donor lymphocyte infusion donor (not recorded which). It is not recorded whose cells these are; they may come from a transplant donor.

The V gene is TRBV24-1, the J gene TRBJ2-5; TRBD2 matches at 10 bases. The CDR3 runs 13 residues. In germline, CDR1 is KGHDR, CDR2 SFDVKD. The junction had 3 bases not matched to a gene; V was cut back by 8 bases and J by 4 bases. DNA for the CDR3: TGTGCCACCACTAGCGGGAGTGGAGAGACCCAGTACTTC. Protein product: CATTSGSGETQYF.

The CDR3 DNA reads TGTGCCAGCAGCCAACAGTCGGCGGCCAAGGGGGAAAAACTGTTTTTT. Translating it yields CASSQQSAAKGEKLFF. The V gene is TRBV3-1, the J gene TRBJ1-4; D perhaps matches TRBD1 (5 bases). Germline CDR1 is LGHDT and CDR2 is YNNKEL (reference sequence). The CDR3 consists of 16 residues. The V gene lost 2 bases and the J gene lost 8 bases, with 18 bases spanning the gap.

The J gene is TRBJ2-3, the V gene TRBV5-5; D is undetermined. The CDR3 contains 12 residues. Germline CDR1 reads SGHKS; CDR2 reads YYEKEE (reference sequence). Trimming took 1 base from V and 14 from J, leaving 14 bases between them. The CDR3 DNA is TGTGCCAGCAGCTTGTCGCTAGAGCCGGCGTATTTT. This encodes CASSLSLEPAYF.

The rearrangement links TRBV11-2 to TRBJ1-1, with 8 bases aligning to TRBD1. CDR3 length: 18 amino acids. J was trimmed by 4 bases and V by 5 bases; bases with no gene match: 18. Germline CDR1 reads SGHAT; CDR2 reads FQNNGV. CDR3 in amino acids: CASSIYRGGSYLSTEAFF. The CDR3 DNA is TGTGCCAGCAGCATTTACAGGGGGGGATCGTATCTGAGCACTGAAGCTTTCTTT.

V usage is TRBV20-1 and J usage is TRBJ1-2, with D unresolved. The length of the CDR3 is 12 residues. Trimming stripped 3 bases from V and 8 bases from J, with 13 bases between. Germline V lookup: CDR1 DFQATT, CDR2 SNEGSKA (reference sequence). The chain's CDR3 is CSASATRPGYTF. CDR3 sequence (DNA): TGCAGTGCTAGTGCTACTAGGCCCGGCTACACCTTC.

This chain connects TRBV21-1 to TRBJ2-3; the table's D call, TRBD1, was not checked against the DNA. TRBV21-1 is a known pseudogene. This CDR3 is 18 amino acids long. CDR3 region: CASSKCRRGASSTDTQYF. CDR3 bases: TGTGCCAGCAGCAAATGCCGACGGGGGGCTTCTAGCACAGATACGCAGTATTTT.

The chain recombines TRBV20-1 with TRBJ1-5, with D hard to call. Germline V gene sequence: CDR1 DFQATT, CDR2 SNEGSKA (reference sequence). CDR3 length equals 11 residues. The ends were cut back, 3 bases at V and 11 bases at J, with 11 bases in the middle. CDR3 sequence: CSASGERTQHF. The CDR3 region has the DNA TGCAGTGCTAGCGGGGAACGGACCCAGCATTTT.

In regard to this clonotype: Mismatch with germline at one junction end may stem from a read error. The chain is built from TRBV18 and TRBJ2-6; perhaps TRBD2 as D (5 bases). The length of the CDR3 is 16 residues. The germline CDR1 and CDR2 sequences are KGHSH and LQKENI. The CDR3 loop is CASSPLRAGGANVLTF. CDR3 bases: TGTGCCAGCTCCCCACTGCGGGCTGGGGGGGCCAACGTCCTGACTTTC.

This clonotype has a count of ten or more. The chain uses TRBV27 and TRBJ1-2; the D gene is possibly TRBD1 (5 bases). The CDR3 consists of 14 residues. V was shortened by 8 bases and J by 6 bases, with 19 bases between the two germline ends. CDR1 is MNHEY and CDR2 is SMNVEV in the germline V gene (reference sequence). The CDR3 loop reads CASPTGTDTNGYTF. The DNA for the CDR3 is TGTGCCAGCCCCACCGGGACTGATACCAATGGCTACACCTTC.

The CDR3 is CASSLGLAFETQYF. In DNA, the CDR3 is TGTGCCAGCAGCCTGGGACTAGCGTTTGAGACCCAGTACTTC. The V gene is TRBV7-2, the J gene TRBJ2-5, with TRBD2 matching over 10 bases. Trimming cost V 5 bases and J 5 bases; bases outside gene matches: 5. Germline V gives CDR1 SGHTA, CDR2 FQGNSA. The CDR3 is made up of 14 amino acids.

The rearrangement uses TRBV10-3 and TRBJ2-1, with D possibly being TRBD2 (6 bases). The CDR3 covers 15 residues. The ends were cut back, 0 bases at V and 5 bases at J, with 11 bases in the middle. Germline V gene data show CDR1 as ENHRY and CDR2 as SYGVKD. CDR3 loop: CAISESTTRDNEQFF. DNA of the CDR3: TGTGCCATCAGTGAGTCGACGACTAGAGACAATGAGCAGTTCTTC.

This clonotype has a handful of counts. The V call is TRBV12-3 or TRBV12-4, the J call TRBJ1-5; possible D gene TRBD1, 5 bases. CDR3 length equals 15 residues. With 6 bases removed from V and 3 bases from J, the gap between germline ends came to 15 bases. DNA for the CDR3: TGTGCCAGCAGACGCCTCGGGGGTTCCAATCAGCCCCAGCATTTT. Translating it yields CASRRLGGSNQPQHF.

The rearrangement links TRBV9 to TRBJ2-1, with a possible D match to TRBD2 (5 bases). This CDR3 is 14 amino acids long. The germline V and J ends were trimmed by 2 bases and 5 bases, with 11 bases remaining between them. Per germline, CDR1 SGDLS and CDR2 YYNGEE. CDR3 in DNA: TGTGCCAGCAGCGTCTTCGGGGAAAACAATGAGCAGTTCTTC. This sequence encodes CASSVFGENNEQFF.

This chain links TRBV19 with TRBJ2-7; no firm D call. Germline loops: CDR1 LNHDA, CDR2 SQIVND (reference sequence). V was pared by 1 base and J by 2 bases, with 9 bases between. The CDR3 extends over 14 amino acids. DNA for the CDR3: TGTGCCAGTAGTATAGGATGGTTCACCTACGAGCAGTACTTC. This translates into CASSIGWFTYEQYF.